Listed below are T cell receptor beta chains from one sample, sequenced in a study of CD8+ T cells in alopecia areata. TCRdb keeps only in-frame clones here, not all; method: immunoSEQ multiplex PCR. The sample shows about 290,000 clones, more than 45% of them seen only once. The starting material was CD4+ T cells sorted from blood, obtained at week 24, from a patient treated with tofacitinib. These receptor sequences come from a human donor with alopecia areata. Each CDR3 is given with its conserved first and last residue. The D gene is left open where the match is weak. Size values are once, few and many counts, or a class for expanded clones, and some rows have none.

17	NA	TRBD1	TRBV5-6	TRBJ2-4	CASSLTGIHQDKNIQYF	TGTGCCAGCAGCCTGACAGGGATTCACCAAGACAAAAACATTCAGTACTTC
15	NA	TRBD1	TRBV10-3	TRBJ2-7	CASRGGQGGHYEQYF	TGTGCCTCCCGGGGTGGACAGGGGGGACATTACGAGCAGTACTTC
13	few	NA	TRBV25-1	TRBJ2-2	CATAGGLGGELFF	TGTGCCACAGCCGGGGGATTAGGCGGGGAGCTGTTTTTT
14	few	NA	TRBV30	TRBJ1-4	CAWSRPRQDEKLFF	TGTGCCTGGTCCAGACCTCGGCAGGATGAAAAACTGTTTTTT
17	NA	TRBD2	TRBV25-1	TRBJ2-3	CASSETGRLAGKDTQYF	TGTGCCAGCAGTGAAACGGGCCGGCTAGCGGGAAAAGATACGCAGTATTTT
16	NA	NA	TRBV7-2	TRBJ2-2	CASSPLPTTNTGELFF	TGTGCCAGCAGCCCACTACCGACAACGAACACCGGGGAGCTGTTTTTT
13	NA	NA	TRBV6-1	TRBJ2-5	CASSEGERVTQYF	TGTGCCAGCAGTGAAGGAGAACGAGTGACCCAGTACTTC
17	NA	NA	TRBV23-1	TRBJ2-7	CASHHHGELLRSYEQYF	TGCGCCAGCCATCATCACGGGGAGCTCCTCAGATCCTACGAGCAGTACTTC
12	few	NA	TRBV5-1	TRBJ2-5	CASSSYQETQYF	TGCGCCAGCAGCTCTTACCAAGAGACCCAGTACTTC
18	NA	TRBD1	TRBV18	TRBJ2-3	CASSSDLQGAGATDTQYF	TGTGCCAGCTCAAGCGACTTACAGGGGGCCGGGGCCACAGATACGCAGTATTTT
17	NA	TRBD2	TRBV9	TRBJ2-2	CASSVGLAGIDTGELFF	TGTGCCAGCAGCGTAGGCCTAGCGGGGATAGACACCGGGGAGCTGTTTTTT
14	NA	NA	TRBV29-1	TRBJ1-2	CSVEQGRSTYGYTF	TGCAGCGTTGAACAGGGACGTTCCACCTATGGCTACACCTTC
15	NA	TRBD1	TRBV27	TRBJ1-1	CASSPNPGGSTEAFF	TGTGCCAGCAGTCCAAATCCAGGGGGAAGTACTGAAGCTTTCTTT
12	NA	NA	TRBV7-9	TRBJ2-7	CAVATSGPEQYF	TGTGCGGTAGCAACCTCGGGGCCCGAGCAGTACTTC
14	NA	TRBD1	TRBV2	TRBJ2-7	CASLGTGYSYEQYF	TGTGCCAGCTTAGGGACAGGTTATTCCTACGAGCAGTACTTC
11	NA	NA	TRBV2	TRBJ2-7	CASRGAYEQYF	TGTGCCAGCAGAGGAGCCTACGAGCAGTACTTC
14	few	TRBD1	TRBV28	TRBJ1-6	CASSMTGYNSPLHF	TGTGCCAGCAGCATGACAGGGTATAATTCACCCCTCCACTTT
14	NA	NA	TRBV5-1	TRBJ1-5	CASSLDGGDQPQHF	TGCGCCAGCAGCTTGGACGGGGGAGATCAGCCCCAGCATTTT
13	once	NA	TRBV4-2	TRBJ2-5	CASSQVSSGEKYF	TGTGCCAGCAGCCAAGTGTCCTCCGGGGAAAAGTACTTC
13	few	NA	TRBV5-1	TRBJ2-2	CASSLEGAGELFF	TGCGCCAGCAGCTTGGAGGGAGCGGGGGAGCTGTTTTTT